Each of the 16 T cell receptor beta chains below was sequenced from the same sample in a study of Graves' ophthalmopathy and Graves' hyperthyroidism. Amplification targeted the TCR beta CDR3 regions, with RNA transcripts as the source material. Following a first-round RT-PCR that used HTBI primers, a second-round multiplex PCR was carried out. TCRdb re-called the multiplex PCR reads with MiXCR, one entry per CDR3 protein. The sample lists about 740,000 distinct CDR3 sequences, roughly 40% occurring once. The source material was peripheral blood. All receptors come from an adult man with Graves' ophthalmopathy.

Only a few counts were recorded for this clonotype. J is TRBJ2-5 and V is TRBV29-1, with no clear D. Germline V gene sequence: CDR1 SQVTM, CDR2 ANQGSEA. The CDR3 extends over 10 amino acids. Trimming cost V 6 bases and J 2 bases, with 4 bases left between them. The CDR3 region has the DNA TGCAGCGTCTCACAAGAGACCCAGTACTTC. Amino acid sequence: CSVSQETQYF.

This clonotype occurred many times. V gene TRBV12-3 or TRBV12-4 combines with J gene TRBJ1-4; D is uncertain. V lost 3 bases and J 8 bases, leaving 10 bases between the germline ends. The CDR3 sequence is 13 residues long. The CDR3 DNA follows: TGTGCCAGCAGTTTTCAGGTAGACGAAAAACTGTTTTTT. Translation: CASSFQVDEKLFF.

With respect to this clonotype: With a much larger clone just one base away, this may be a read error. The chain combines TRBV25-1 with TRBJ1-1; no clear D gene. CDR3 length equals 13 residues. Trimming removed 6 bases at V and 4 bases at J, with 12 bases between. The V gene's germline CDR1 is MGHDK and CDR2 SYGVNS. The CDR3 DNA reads TGTGCCAGCAGCTGGACCTGGGGCACTGAAGCTTTCTTT. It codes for CASSWTWGTEAFF.

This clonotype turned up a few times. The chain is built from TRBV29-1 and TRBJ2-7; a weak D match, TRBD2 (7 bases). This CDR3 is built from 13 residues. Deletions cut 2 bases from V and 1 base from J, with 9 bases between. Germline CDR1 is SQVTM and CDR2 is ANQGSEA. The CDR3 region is CSVERGGSYEQYF. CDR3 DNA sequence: TGCAGCGTTGAAAGGGGGGGGTCCTACGAGCAGTACTTC.

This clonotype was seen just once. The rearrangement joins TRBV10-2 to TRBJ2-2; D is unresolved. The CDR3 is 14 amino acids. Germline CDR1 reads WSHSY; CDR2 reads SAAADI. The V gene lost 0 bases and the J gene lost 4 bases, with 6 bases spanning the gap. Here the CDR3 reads CASSESAGTGELFF. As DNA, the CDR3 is TGCGCCAGCAGTGAGTCGGCAGGCACCGGGGAGCTGTTTTTT.

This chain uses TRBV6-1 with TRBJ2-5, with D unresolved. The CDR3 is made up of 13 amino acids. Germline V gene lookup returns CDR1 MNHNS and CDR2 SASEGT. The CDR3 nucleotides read TGTGTCACCGTCGACAACTACCAAGAGACCCAGTACTTC. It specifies CVTVDNYQETQYF.

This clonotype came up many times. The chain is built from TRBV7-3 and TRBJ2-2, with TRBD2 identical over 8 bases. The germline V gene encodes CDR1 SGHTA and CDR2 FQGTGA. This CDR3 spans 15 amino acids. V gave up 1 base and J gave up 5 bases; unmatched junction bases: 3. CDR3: CASSLRQRGTGELFF. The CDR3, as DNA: TGTGCCAGCAGCTTAAGACAGCGGGGGACCGGGGAGCTGTTTTTT. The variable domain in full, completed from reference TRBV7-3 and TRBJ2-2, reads GAGVSQTPSNKVTEKGKYVELRCDPISGHTALYWYRQSLGQGPEFLIYFQGTGAADDSGLPNDRFFAVRPEGSVSTLKIQRTERGDSAVYLCASSLRQRGTGELFFGEGSRLTVL.

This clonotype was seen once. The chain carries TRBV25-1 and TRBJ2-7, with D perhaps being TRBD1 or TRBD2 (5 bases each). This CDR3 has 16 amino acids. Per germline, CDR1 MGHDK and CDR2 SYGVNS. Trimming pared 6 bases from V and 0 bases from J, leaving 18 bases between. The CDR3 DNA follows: TGTGCCAGCAGCCCTCGGGGTTTCGACAGCTCCTACGAGCAGTACTTC. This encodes CASSPRGFDSSYEQYF.

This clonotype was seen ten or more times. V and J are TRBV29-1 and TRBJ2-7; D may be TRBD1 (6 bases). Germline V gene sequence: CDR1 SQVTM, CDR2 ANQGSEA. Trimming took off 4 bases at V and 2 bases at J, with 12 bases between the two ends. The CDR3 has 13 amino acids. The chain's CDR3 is CSVVWGQTYEQYF. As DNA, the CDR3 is TGCAGCGTTGTGTGGGGACAAACCTACGAGCAGTACTTC.

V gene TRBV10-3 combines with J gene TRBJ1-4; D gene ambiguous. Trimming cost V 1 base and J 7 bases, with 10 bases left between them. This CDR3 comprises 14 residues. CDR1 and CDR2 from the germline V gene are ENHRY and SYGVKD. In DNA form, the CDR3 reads TGTGCCATCAGTGAGTTGGCGAGCGGTGAAAAACTGTTTTTT. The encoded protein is CAISELASGEKLFF.

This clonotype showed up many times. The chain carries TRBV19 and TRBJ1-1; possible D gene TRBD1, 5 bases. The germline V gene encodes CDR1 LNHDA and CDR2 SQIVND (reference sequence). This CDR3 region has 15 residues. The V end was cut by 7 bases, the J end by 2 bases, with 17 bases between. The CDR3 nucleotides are TGTGCCAGTACCGACCGGGACTTATCAAACACTGAAGCTTTCTTT. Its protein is CASTDRDLSNTEAFF.

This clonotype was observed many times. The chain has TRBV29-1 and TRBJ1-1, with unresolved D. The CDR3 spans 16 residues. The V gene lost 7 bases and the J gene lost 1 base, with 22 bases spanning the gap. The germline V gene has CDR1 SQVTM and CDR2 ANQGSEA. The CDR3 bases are TGCAGCGCACAACGACCCTGGGCGGCAGAGAACACTGAAGCTTTCTTT. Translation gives CSAQRPWAAENTEAFF.

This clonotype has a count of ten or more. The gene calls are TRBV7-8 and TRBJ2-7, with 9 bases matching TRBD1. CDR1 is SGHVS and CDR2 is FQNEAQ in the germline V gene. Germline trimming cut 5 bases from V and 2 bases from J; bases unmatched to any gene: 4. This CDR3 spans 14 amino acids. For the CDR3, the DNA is TGTGCCAGCAGCCCCCGGGACAGGGCCTACGAGCAGTACTTC. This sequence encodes CASSPRDRAYEQYF.

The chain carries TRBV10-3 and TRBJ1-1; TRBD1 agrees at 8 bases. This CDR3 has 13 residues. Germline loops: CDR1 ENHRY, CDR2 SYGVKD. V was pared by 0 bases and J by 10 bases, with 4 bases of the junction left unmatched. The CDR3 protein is CAISESRQGLAFF. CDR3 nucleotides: TGTGCCATCAGTGAGTCTAGACAGGGGTTAGCTTTCTTT.

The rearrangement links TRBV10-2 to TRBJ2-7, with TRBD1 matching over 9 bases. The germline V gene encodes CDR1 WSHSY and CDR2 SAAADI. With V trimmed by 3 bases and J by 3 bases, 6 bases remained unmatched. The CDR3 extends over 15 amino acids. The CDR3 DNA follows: TGCGCCAGCAGTGATACCGGGACAGGGAACTACGAGCAGTACTTC. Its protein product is CASSDTGTGNYEQYF.

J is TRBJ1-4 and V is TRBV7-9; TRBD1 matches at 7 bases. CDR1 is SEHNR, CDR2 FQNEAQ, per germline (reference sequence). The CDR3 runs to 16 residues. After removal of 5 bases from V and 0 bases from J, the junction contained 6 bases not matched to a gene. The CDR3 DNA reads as TGTGCCAGCAGCCGCTCACAGGGGACAACTAATGAAAAACTGTTTTTT. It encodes CASSRSQGTTNEKLFF.